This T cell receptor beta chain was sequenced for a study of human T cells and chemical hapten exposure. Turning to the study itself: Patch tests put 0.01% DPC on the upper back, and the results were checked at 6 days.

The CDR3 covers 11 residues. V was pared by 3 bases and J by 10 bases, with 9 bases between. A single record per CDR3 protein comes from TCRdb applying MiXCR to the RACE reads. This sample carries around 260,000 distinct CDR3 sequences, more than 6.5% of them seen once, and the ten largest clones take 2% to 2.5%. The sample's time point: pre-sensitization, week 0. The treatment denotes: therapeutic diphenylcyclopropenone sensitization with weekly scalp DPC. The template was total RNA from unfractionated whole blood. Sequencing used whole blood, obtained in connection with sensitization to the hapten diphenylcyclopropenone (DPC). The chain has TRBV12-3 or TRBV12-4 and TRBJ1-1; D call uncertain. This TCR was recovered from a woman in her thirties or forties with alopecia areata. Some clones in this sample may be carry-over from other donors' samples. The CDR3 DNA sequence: TGTGCCAGCAGTTTTGCGGGCAGAGCTTTCTTT. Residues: CASSFAGRAFF.